A single sample is the source of the 11 T cell receptor beta chains below, sequenced in a study of beta chain features in type 1 diabetes. Study-level findings and limits: Patients with Type 1 diabetes showed moderately but significantly shorter TCRB CDR3s in all four CD4+ subsets.

Their specific antigens are unknown. Expressed TCRB transcripts were sequenced because the isolated RNA had all been reverse transcribed beforehand. Some clones are missing from TCRdb's copy, which holds only in-frame ones; the method was immunoSEQ multiplex PCR. This table has 95,000 to 150,000 clones, 15% to 20% appearing once. Sequencing was carried out using central memory CD4+ T cells from blood. The receptors were sampled from a man aged 25-45 years with type 1 diabetes.

V gene TRBV6-5 combines with J gene TRBJ2-3; TRBD1 matches at 7 bases. The length of the CDR3 is 15 residues. Germline V CDR1 and CDR2: MNHEY, SVGAGI. J lost 2 bases, V lost 0 bases, and 2 bases had no gene match. The CDR3 spells CASSYSGQYTDTQYF. DNA of the CDR3: TGTGCCAGCAGTTACTCGGGACAGTACACAGATACGCAGTATTTT.

The chain combines TRBV10-3 with TRBJ2-7; D is unresolved. With 1 base removed from V and 7 bases from J, the gap between germline ends came to 5 bases. The CDR3 is made up of 11 amino acids. Germline V gene sequence: CDR1 ENHRY, CDR2 SYGVKD. For the CDR3, the DNA is TGTGCCATCAGTGAGTTGAGGGAGCAGTACTTC. This sequence encodes CAISELREQYF.

There are a few counts of this clone. The rearrangement links TRBV4-3 to TRBJ2-7, with 9 bases lining up with TRBD1. CDR1 LGHNA and CDR2 YSLEER come from the germline V gene. V lost 0 bases, J lost 5 bases, and 2 bases stayed unmatched. The length of the CDR3 is 14 residues. This chain's CDR3 is CASSQDTGGHEQYF. In nucleotides, the CDR3 is TGCGCCAGCAGCCAAGATACAGGGGGCCACGAGCAGTACTTC.

This clone was recorded a few times. The CDR3: CASSLLSSGGYNEQFF. The CDR3 DNA reads TGTGCCAGCAGCTTACTCTCTAGCGGGGGTTACAATGAGCAGTTCTTC. This rearrangement joins TRBV7-9 to TRBJ2-1; 10 bases map to TRBD2. The CDR3 loop spans 16 amino acids. The germline V gene has CDR1 SEHNR and CDR2 FQNEAQ (reference sequence). V shed 2 bases and J 4 bases; nucleotides not matched to a gene: 5.

In this sample, this clone turned up a few times. V and J are TRBV7-3 and TRBJ2-1; 10 bases match TRBD1. Germline CDR1 SGHTA, CDR2 FQGTGA. J lost 5 bases, V lost 8 bases, and 12 bases had no gene match. CDR3 length: 16 residues. The CDR3 DNA sequence: TGTGCCAGCTCGCTGAGGGACAGGGGTGGTCACAATGAGCAGTTCTTC. Translated, it gives CASSLRDRGGHNEQFF.

This clone was observed a few times. The chain couples TRBV28 to TRBJ2-7; TRBD1 aligns across 12 bases. The CDR3 extends over 13 amino acids. Germline V gene data show CDR1 as MDHEN and CDR2 as SYDVKM. The ends lost 7 bases at V and 5 bases at J; junction bases unmatched: 3. CDR3 protein: CASKGQGAHEQYF. The DNA for the CDR3 is TGTGCCAGCAAGGGACAGGGGGCCCACGAGCAGTACTTC.

The V and J genes are TRBV13 and TRBJ1-4; perhaps TRBD1 as D (5 bases). The CDR3 loop spans 14 amino acids. Trimming shortened V by 3 bases and J by 8 bases, and 13 bases separated the two germline ends. Germline lookup yields CDR1 PRHDT and CDR2 FYEKMQ (reference sequence). The CDR3 bases are TGTGCCAGCAGCTTTGGGAGGGGCAACGAAAAACTGTTTTTT. Protein: CASSFGRGNEKLFF.

This clone turned up a few times. The chain links TRBV5-8 to TRBJ1-2; D is unclear. Germline V lookup: CDR1 SGHTS, CDR2 YDEGEE. The ends were cut back, 1 base at V and 1 base at J, with 20 bases in the middle. The CDR3 runs 18 residues. CDR3: CASSLRAASDSHNYGYTF. The DNA for the CDR3 is TGTGCCAGCAGCTTGAGGGCAGCGTCTGACTCACATAACTATGGCTACACCTTC.

This chain uses TRBV6-1 with TRBJ2-1; D may correspond to TRBD1 or TRBD2 (5 bases each). This CDR3 is 13 amino acids long. Trimming took 4 bases from V and 8 from J, leaving 12 bases between them. The germline CDR1 and CDR2 sequences are MNHNS and SASEGT. The CDR3 reads CASSVNQGDEQFF. CDR3 nucleotide sequence: TGTGCCAGCAGTGTTAACCAGGGAGATGAGCAGTTCTTC.

This clone was recorded a few times. An end of the junction does not agree with germline; a read error may underlie this. This chain links TRBV7-7 with TRBJ1-1; possibly TRBD1 for D (5 bases). The CDR3 sequence is 14 residues long. Per the germline V gene, CDR1 is SSHAT and CDR2 is FNYEAQ (reference sequence). The CDR3 coding sequence is TGTGCTAGCAGCTTTTCCAGGGTTAACACTGAAGCTTTCTTT. Protein: CASSFSRVNTEAFF.

V and J are TRBV14 and TRBJ2-1, with TRBD1 matching 12 bases. This CDR3 is built from 16 residues. Germline values: CDR1 SGHDN, CDR2 FVKESK. Trimming at V came to 0 bases and at J to 9 bases, leaving 6 bases not matched to a gene. The CDR3 DNA reads as TGTGCCAGCAGCCAAGATCGAGGGACAGGGGGCTTTGAGCAGTTCTTC. Translating gives CASSQDRGTGGFEQFF.